The 27 T cell receptor beta chains listed next were all sequenced from one sample in a study of T-cell reconstitution after alpha-beta-depleted transplantation in children. Study results and caveats: By one year post-transplant, T-cell counts and diversity largely arose from T cells that were newly produced.

The antigens these receptors bind are not known. TCRbeta library construction was performed incorporating unique molecular identifiers. TCRdb ran MiXCR on the PCR reads and lists one entry per CDR3 protein. This repertoire shows around 270,000 distinct CDR3 sequences, 6.5% to 9% found once; its top ten account for about 8.2%. Sample: peripheral blood, taken 360 days after TCRalphabeta/CD19-depleted stem cell transplant. These TCRs come from a female patient aged 2-10 years who had a stem cell transplant for Fanconi anemia, so the T cells may come from the graft donor.

This clonotype was recorded many times. The CDR3 DNA is TGTGCCAGCAGTTTAACGACCATTCGAGCTCGGGTTCACACCGGGGAGCTGTTTTTT. As protein: CASSLTTIRARVHTGELFF. The V and J genes are TRBV27 and TRBJ2-2; no clear D. The V gene's germline CDR1 is MNHEY and CDR2 SMNVEV (reference sequence). The CDR3 contains 19 residues. V was clipped by 2 bases and J by 3 bases, with 22 bases between them.

V usage is TRBV20-1 and J usage is TRBJ2-5, with D perhaps TRBD1 or TRBD2 (5 bases each). CDR3 size: 13 residues. Looked up from germline, CDR1 is DFQATT and CDR2 is SNEGSKA (reference sequence). V was shortened by 3 bases and J by 6 bases, with 14 bases between the two germline ends. Here the CDR3 DNA reads TGCAGTGCTAGCAGTCCCGGGACCCAGACCCAGTACTTC. Amino acids: CSASSPGTQTQYF.

The genes are TRBV6-5 and TRBJ1-2, with 9 nucleotides matching TRBD1. Trimming cost V 4 bases and J 7 bases; bases outside gene matches: 7. The CDR3 runs to 14 residues. Germline V gene lookup returns CDR1 MNHEY and CDR2 SVGAGI. The CDR3 bases are TGTGCCAGCAGTTGGGGGACAGGGCCGTTTGGCTACACCTTC. The encoded protein is CASSWGTGPFGYTF.

This clonotype was seen many times. The V call is TRBV5-1, the J call TRBJ2-7, with a possible D match to TRBD1 (6 bases). Trimming cost V 0 bases and J 2 bases, with 9 bases left between them. Per the germline V gene, CDR1 is SGHRS and CDR2 is YFSETQ. The CDR3 extends over 14 amino acids. CDR3 sequence reads: CASSLGGPAYEQYF. DNA for the CDR3: TGCGCCAGCAGCTTGGGGGGGCCAGCCTACGAGCAGTACTTC.

The sample holds many counts of this clonotype. The V gene is TRBV3-1, the J gene TRBJ2-1; perhaps TRBD2 as D (6 bases). The germline CDR1 and CDR2 sequences are LGHDT and YNNKEL (reference sequence). The CDR3 loop spans 15 amino acids. Trimming pared 4 bases from V and 4 bases from J, leaving 14 bases between. The CDR3: CASSRDGGQYNEQFF. The CDR3 coding sequence is TGTGCCAGCAGCCGGGACGGAGGGCAATACAATGAGCAGTTCTTC.

There are a few counts of this clonotype. This rearrangement joins TRBV2 to TRBJ2-6; D not certain. The germline CDR1 and CDR2 sequences are SNHLY and FYNNEI. V lost 3 bases to trimming and J lost 2 bases, with 8 bases between them. The CDR3 is 15 residues long. DNA for the CDR3: TGTGCCAGCAGTGACGGGTTCACTGGGGCCAACGTCCTGACTTTC. Amino acids: CASSDGFTGANVLTF.

There are many counts of this clonotype. The chain is built from TRBV3-1 and TRBJ2-1; 7 nucleotides align to TRBD2. V gave up 0 bases and J gave up 6 bases; unmatched junction bases: 2. The CDR3 length is 14 residues. Germline CDR1 and CDR2: LGHDT and YNNKEL (reference sequence). The CDR3 DNA reads as TGTGCCAGCAGCCAAGAACTAGCGAGCAATGAGCAGTTCTTC. Residues: CASSQELASNEQFF.

In this sample, this clonotype turned up many times. This chain uses TRBV7-2 with TRBJ2-5; D gene ambiguous. This CDR3 spans 12 amino acids. V lost 6 bases and J 7 bases, leaving 12 bases between the germline ends. Germline V gives CDR1 SGHTA, CDR2 FQGNSA. This CDR3 is CASRKLSGTQYF. CDR3 nucleotides: TGTGCCAGCAGGAAATTAAGTGGGACCCAGTACTTC.

The V and J genes are TRBV20-1 and TRBJ2-3, with TRBD2 matching 15 bases. Germline CDR1 DFQATT, CDR2 SNEGSKA (reference sequence). The CDR3 spans 17 residues. After removal of 3 bases from V and 3 bases from J, the junction contained 7 bases not matched to a gene. As DNA, the CDR3 is TGCAGTGCTAGTCCCGGGACTAGCGGGGGGAGGACAGATACGCAGTATTTT. It encodes CSASPGTSGGRTDTQYF.

There are many counts of this clonotype. This rearrangement joins TRBV15 to TRBJ2-5, with a possible D match to TRBD2 (6 bases). The CDR3 covers 16 residues. V was trimmed by 0 bases and J by 4 bases, leaving 15 bases between them. Germline V gene data show CDR1 as LNHNV and CDR2 as YYDKDF (reference sequence). CDR3 coding DNA: TGTGCCACCAGCAGAGATCGCGGGGCCCCTGGAGAGACCCAGTACTTC. Translated: CATSRDRGAPGETQYF.

This clonotype was detected many times. The chain has TRBV6-5 and TRBJ1-3; D gene unclear. Germline V gene data show CDR1 as MNHEY and CDR2 as SVGAGI. Trimming cost V 6 bases and J 0 bases, with 9 bases left between them. CDR3 size: 14 residues. The CDR3 region has the DNA TGTGCCAGCAGCCCCGTGGGCTCTGGAAACACCATATATTTT. The encoded protein is CASSPVGSGNTIYF.

This clonotype appeared a few times. V is TRBV18 and J is TRBJ2-1; D not resolved. Germline loops: CDR1 KGHSH, CDR2 LQKENI. This CDR3 contains 14 residues. Trimming cost V 2 bases and J 9 bases, with 14 bases left between them. CDR3 protein: CASSPRDHRFEQFF. As DNA, the CDR3 is TGTGCCAGCTCACCAAGGGATCACCGTTTTGAGCAGTTCTTC.

This clonotype was counted only a few times. V and J are TRBV4-2 and TRBJ1-2; weak D call: TRBD1 (6 bases). V shed 0 bases and J shed 7 bases, with 9 bases lying between them. Germline CDR1 reads LGHNA; CDR2 reads YNFKEQ. The CDR3 totals 13 residues. The CDR3 sequence: CASSQDRGGGYTF. The CDR3 DNA follows: TGTGCCAGCAGCCAAGACAGGGGTGGTGGCTACACCTTC.

This clonotype was detected a few times. The rearrangement uses TRBV7-2 and TRBJ1-2; D is undetermined. CDR1 is SGHTA and CDR2 is FQGNSA in the germline V gene. Trimming stripped 5 bases from V and 3 bases from J, with 25 bases between. The CDR3 sequence is 18 residues long. In DNA, the CDR3 is TGTGCCAGCAGCAACTCATATATACGACGAACACGAGACTATGGCTACACCTTC. Translation: CASSNSYIRRTRDYGYTF.

At least ten counts were recorded for this clonotype. The rearrangement joins TRBV9 to TRBJ2-2, with TRBD1 matching 9 bases. Germline loops: CDR1 SGDLS, CDR2 YYNGEE. Trimming cost V 3 bases and J 3 bases; bases outside gene matches: 3. The CDR3 length is 15 residues. Here the CDR3 DNA reads TGTGCCAGCAGCGCCGGGACAGGGCACACCGGGGAGCTGTTTTTT. Amino acid sequence: CASSAGTGHTGELFF.

The chain links TRBV13 to TRBJ1-6; D ambiguous. Germline V gene lookup returns CDR1 PRHDT and CDR2 FYEKMQ (reference sequence). The V gene lost 7 bases and the J gene lost 6 bases, with 13 bases spanning the gap. This CDR3 comprises 14 residues. This chain's CDR3 is CASKERWGNSPLHF. The CDR3 DNA is TGTGCCAGCAAAGAAAGATGGGGTAATTCACCCCTCCACTTT.

The rearrangement links TRBV25-1 to TRBJ2-7; TRBD1 aligns across 9 bases. The germline V gene encodes CDR1 MGHDK and CDR2 SYGVNS. This CDR3 spans 15 amino acids. V dropped 4 bases and J dropped 3; count of bases not matched to a gene: 7. Here the CDR3 DNA reads TGTGCCAGCAGTGGCCCGGGACAGGGCTTCTACGAGCAGTACGTC. As protein: CASSGPGQGFYEQYV.

This clonotype was counted between two and nine times. V usage is TRBV3-1 and J usage is TRBJ1-2; 9 bases are a match to TRBD1. Germline V CDR1 and CDR2: LGHDT, YNNKEL (reference sequence). The CDR3 extends over 14 amino acids. The V and J ends lost 2 bases and 6 bases, in that order; junction bases with no gene match: 4. The CDR3 DNA reads TGTGCCAGCAGCCAATACAGGGGGCGTAATGGCTACACCTTC. This translates into CASSQYRGRNGYTF.

The V and J genes are TRBV20-1 and TRBJ2-7, with D possibly matching TRBD1 (6 bases). The CDR3 length is 15 residues. V was pared by 4 bases and J by 4 bases, with 20 bases between. The germline V gene has CDR1 DFQATT and CDR2 SNEGSKA (reference sequence). The CDR3 coding sequence is TGCAGTGCTAAAGCTTCACCGGACAGAAGATACGAGCAGTACTTC. Translation gives CSAKASPDRRYEQYF.

This clonotype was observed many times. The CDR3 is CSVDGSTDTQYF. The CDR3 DNA sequence: TGCAGCGTGGACGGTAGCACAGATACGCAGTATTTT. V gene TRBV29-1 combines with J gene TRBJ2-3; D remains ambiguous. Germline V gives CDR1 SQVTM, CDR2 ANQGSEA. The CDR3 covers 12 residues. Deletions cut 6 bases from V and 0 bases from J, with 7 bases between.

This clonotype was picked up a small number of times. The rearrangement uses TRBV11-2 and TRBJ2-5; 7 bases match TRBD1. The J segment lost 5 bases and the V segment lost 5 bases, leaving 11 bases of the junction unmatched. Germline V CDR1 and CDR2: SGHAT, FQNNGV. The CDR3 runs 15 residues. CDR3 sequence: CASSRVVEGAETQYF. In DNA form, the CDR3 reads TGTGCCAGCAGCCGAGTAGTTGAGGGGGCGGAGACCCAGTACTTC.

The CDR3 DNA reads as TGTGCCAGCAGTTACGACGGAGTCAACGAGCAGTACGTC. This sequence encodes CASSYDGVNEQYV. The rearrangement uses TRBV6-2 or TRBV6-3 and TRBJ2-7, with no clear D. In germline, CDR1 is MNHEY, CDR2 SVGEGT. Trimming stripped 2 bases from V and 5 bases from J, with 10 bases between. The CDR3 runs 13 residues.

This clonotype was observed many times. This sequence joins TRBV6-2 or TRBV6-3 and TRBJ2-7; D possibly uses TRBD1 or TRBD2 (5 bases each). From germline, CDR1 is MNHEY and CDR2 SVGEGT. Trimming cost V 5 bases and J 2 bases, with 16 bases left between them. CDR3 length: 15 amino acids. CDR3 coding DNA: TGTGCCAGCAGTCGTCCCGGGACGGGGACCTACGAGCAGTACGTC. It yields the protein CASSRPGTGTYEQYV.

This clonotype was seen repeatedly, ten times or more. This chain joins TRBV4-2 and TRBJ2-3, with 11 nucleotides matching TRBD2. The germline V gene has CDR1 LGHNA and CDR2 YNFKEQ. V shed 2 bases and J 6 bases; nucleotides not matched to a gene: 7. CDR3 length: 16 amino acids. CDR3: CASSQLSGGAGDTQYF. The CDR3 region has the DNA TGTGCCAGCAGCCAACTTAGCGGGGGGGCCGGCGATACGCAGTATTTT.

This clonotype was recorded many times. The J gene is TRBJ2-5, the V gene TRBV5-1, with a possible D match to TRBD2 (5 bases). The V gene's germline CDR1 is SGHRS and CDR2 YFSETQ. The CDR3 covers 13 residues. The germline V and J ends were trimmed by 5 bases and 1 base, with 9 bases remaining between them. CDR3 loop: CASRTGIQETQYF. In DNA, the CDR3 is TGCGCCAGCAGAACCGGGATCCAAGAGACCCAGTACTTC.

This clonotype was counted ten times or more. The chain employs TRBV20-1 and TRBJ2-1; TRBD2 aligns across 11 bases. The CDR3 runs 13 residues. V trimming: 5 bases; J trimming: 12 bases; junction bases outside the gene matches: 9. Per germline, CDR1 DFQATT and CDR2 SNEGSKA (reference sequence). CDR3 bases: TGCAGTGCTTCCACTAGCGGGGGTTTTAGGCAGTTCTTC. Its protein product is CSASTSGGFRQFF.

This clonotype was seen many times. The chain carries TRBV5-1 and TRBJ2-7, with D unclear. Germline V gives CDR1 SGHRS, CDR2 YFSETQ. Trimming removed 4 bases at V and 9 bases at J, with 14 bases between. The CDR3 extends over 12 amino acids. The CDR3 DNA reads as TGCGCCAGCAGCCCTGGAGTAGGCCCGCAGTACTTC. It yields the protein CASSPGVGPQYF.